The next 17 T cell receptor beta chains were all read from a single sample in a study of blood T cell repertoires in COVID-19. Assay used: immunoSEQ multiplex PCR; TCRdb lists only in-frame clones, some missing. The sample holds 150,000 to 200,000 clones, about 85% seen once. The sample consisted of peripheral blood. Receptors originate from a woman aged 55-70 years with acute or convalescent COVID-19.

The J gene is TRBJ1-2, the V gene TRBV19, with D maybe TRBD1 (6 bases). CDR1 is LNHDA, CDR2 SQIVND, per germline (reference sequence). Trimming took off 5 bases at V and 6 bases at J, with 19 bases between the two ends. This CDR3 region has 15 residues. CDR3 loop: CASSGAGAGGDGYTF. Written as DNA, the CDR3 is TGTGCCAGTAGTGGGGCGGGGGCCGGAGGGGATGGCTACACCTTC.

This sequence joins TRBV5-5 and TRBJ2-1, with 7 bases fitting TRBD2. CDR3 size: 13 residues. Germline loops: CDR1 SGHKS, CDR2 YYEKEE (reference sequence). J was trimmed by 6 bases and V by 4 bases; bases with no gene match: 4. The DNA of the CDR3 is TGTGCCAGCAGCGTAATAGCGGGCAATGAGCAGTTCTTC. This codes for CASSVIAGNEQFF.

V usage is TRBV6-4 and J usage is TRBJ1-6; TRBD1 matches 7 bases. This CDR3 is built from 13 residues. V lost 7 bases and J lost 7; bases outside the gene matches: 4. In germline, CDR1 is MRHNA, CDR2 SNTAGT. The CDR3, as DNA: TGTGCCAGCACTCCAGGGGGGAATTCACCCCTCCACTTT. This translates into CASTPGGNSPLHF.

The J gene is TRBJ2-7, the V gene TRBV9, with TRBD1 as a possible D gene (6 bases). The length of the CDR3 is 15 residues. V was clipped by 4 bases and J by 3 bases, with 17 bases between them. CDR1 and CDR2 (germline): SGDLS, YYNGEE. CDR3 coding DNA: TGTGCCAGCAGCCCCTACGTGGACAGAGTCTACGAGCAGTACTTC. The encoded protein is CASSPYVDRVYEQYF.

The chain couples TRBV6-5 to TRBJ1-5; weak D call: TRBD1 (6 bases). The CDR3 contains 15 residues. Trimming took 8 bases from V and 7 from J, leaving 21 bases between them. The germline CDR1 and CDR2 sequences are MNHEY and SVGAGI. The CDR3 coding sequence is TGTGCCAGCCGGGACAAAGGTTCCAGGAGCCAGCCCCAGCATTTT. It translates to CASRDKGSRSQPQHF.

The CDR3 protein is CASSLTGAGGYTF. CDR3 coding DNA: TGTGCCAGCAGTTTAACAGGGGCGGGTGGCTACACCTTC. The chain is built from TRBV27 and TRBJ1-2, with 7 bases lining up with TRBD1. CDR1 and CDR2 (germline): MNHEY, SMNVEV (reference sequence). V shed 2 bases and J 7 bases; nucleotides not matched to a gene: 4. This CDR3 contains 13 residues.

The V gene is TRBV5-1, the J gene TRBJ2-7; 11 positions agree with TRBD2. The CDR3 has 18 amino acids. The junction had 11 bases not matched to a gene; V was cut back by 3 bases and J by 0 bases. Germline V gene data show CDR1 as SGHRS and CDR2 as YFSETQ. Here the CDR3 DNA reads TGCGCCAGCAGCTCAGGGCTAGCGGGAGGACGCCTCTCCTACGAGCAGTACTTC. This encodes CASSSGLAGGRLSYEQYF. The entire variable domain, with the rest obtained from reference TRBV5-1 and TRBJ2-7, is as follows: KAGVTQTPRYLIKTRGQQVTLSCSPISGHRSVSWYQQTPGQGLQFLFEYFSETQRNKGNFPGRFSGRQFSNSRSEMNVSTLELGDSALYLCASSSGLAGGRLSYEQYFGPGTRLTVT.

CDR3 sequence (DNA): TGTGCCAGCAGTTTAGGACTAGCGGGAGAAGAGACCCAGTACTTC. It yields the protein CASSLGLAGEETQYF. J is TRBJ2-5 and V is TRBV27; 13 bases line up with TRBD2. Germline values: CDR1 MNHEY, CDR2 SMNVEV (reference sequence). The J segment lost 3 bases and the V segment lost 2 bases, leaving 0 bases of the junction unmatched. The CDR3 consists of 15 residues.

The rearrangement links TRBV19 to TRBJ1-2; D call uncertain. From germline, CDR1 is LNHDA and CDR2 SQIVND (reference sequence). The ends were cut back, 3 bases at V and 8 bases at J, with 19 bases in the middle. The CDR3 is made up of 15 amino acids. CDR3: CASSIPPRHLTGYTF. CDR3 bases: TGTGCCAGTAGTATTCCTCCCCGACACCTCACCGGCTACACCTTC. The full variable domain, its missing parts supplied by reference TRBV19 and TRBJ1-2, is DGGITQSPKYLFRKEGQNVTLSCEQNLNHDAMYWYRQDPGQGLRLIYYSQIVNDFQKGDIAEGYSVSREKKESFPLTVTSAQKNPTAFYLCASSIPPRHLTGYTFGSGTRLTVV.

CDR3: CATRDNAYEQYF. In DNA form, the CDR3 reads TGTGCCACCCGGGACAACGCCTACGAGCAGTACTTC. V is TRBV19 and J is TRBJ2-7; tentative D call: TRBD1 (6 bases). Germline V gene lookup returns CDR1 LNHDA and CDR2 SQIVND (reference sequence). This CDR3 is 12 amino acids long. V was pared by 10 bases and J by 2 bases, with 12 bases between.

The chain couples TRBV12-5 to TRBJ1-5, with D possibly matching TRBD1 (5 bases). Germline V CDR1 and CDR2: LGHNT, FRNRAP. The V end was cut by 3 bases, the J end by 6 bases, with 9 bases between. CDR3 length: 13 amino acids. CDR3 sequence reads: CASGFGGTQPQHF. In nucleotides, the CDR3 is TGTGCTAGTGGTTTCGGGGGAACTCAGCCCCAGCATTTT.

The rearrangement links TRBV18 to TRBJ2-7, with TRBD2 matching over 12 bases. Trimming removed 2 bases from V and 0 bases from J; junction bases left unmatched: 5. The CDR3 consists of 17 residues. Germline lookup yields CDR1 KGHSH and CDR2 LQKENI. As DNA, the CDR3 is TGTGCCAGCTCACCAGGACTAGCGGGGTCCAGCTCCTACGAGCAGTACTTC. Translation: CASSPGLAGSSSYEQYF.

This sequence joins TRBV25-1 and TRBJ1-1, with a weak D call TRBD1 (5 bases). Per the germline V gene, CDR1 is MGHDK and CDR2 is SYGVNS. The CDR3 runs 12 residues. Trimming took off 4 bases at V and 8 bases at J, with 11 bases between the two ends. In DNA, the CDR3 is TGTGCCAGCAGTGTAGGGGCTAGAGAAGCTTTCTTT. This codes for CASSVGAREAFF.

This chain uses TRBV19 with TRBJ1-5, with TRBD1 matching over 7 bases. Trimming cost V 0 bases and J 0 bases; bases outside gene matches: 2. Germline CDR1 and CDR2: LNHDA and SQIVND (reference sequence). The CDR3 is 16 residues long. DNA of the CDR3: TGTGCCAGTAGTATAGAGGGACAGAATAGCAATCAGCCCCAGCATTTT. The encoded protein is CASSIEGQNSNQPQHF.

J is TRBJ1-3 and V is TRBV5-8; 11 bases map to TRBD1. V trimming: 4 bases; J trimming: 4 bases; junction bases outside the gene matches: 4. CDR3 length equals 15 residues. Looked up from germline, CDR1 is SGHTS and CDR2 is YDEGEE. DNA of the CDR3: TGTGCCAGCAGCGGGGACAGGGGGAGAGGAAACACCATATATTTT. It specifies CASSGDRGRGNTIYF.

The chain recombines TRBV18 with TRBJ2-2; tentative D call: TRBD2 (5 bases). With 1 base removed from V and 6 bases from J, the gap between germline ends came to 9 bases. Germline V gives CDR1 KGHSH, CDR2 LQKENI. This CDR3 contains 14 residues. For the CDR3, the DNA is TGTGCCAGCTCACCACGACCGGAGGCCGGGGAGCTGTTTTTT. Translated, it gives CASSPRPEAGELFF.

The genes are TRBV15 and TRBJ1-4; D gene uncertain. The CDR3 spans 13 residues. Germline CDR1 is LNHNV and CDR2 is YYDKDF (reference sequence). The V gene lost 7 bases and the J gene lost 5 bases, with 11 bases spanning the gap. CDR3 sequence reads: CATKIRVNEKLFF. The DNA for the CDR3 is TGTGCCACCAAGATACGGGTCAATGAAAAACTGTTTTTT.